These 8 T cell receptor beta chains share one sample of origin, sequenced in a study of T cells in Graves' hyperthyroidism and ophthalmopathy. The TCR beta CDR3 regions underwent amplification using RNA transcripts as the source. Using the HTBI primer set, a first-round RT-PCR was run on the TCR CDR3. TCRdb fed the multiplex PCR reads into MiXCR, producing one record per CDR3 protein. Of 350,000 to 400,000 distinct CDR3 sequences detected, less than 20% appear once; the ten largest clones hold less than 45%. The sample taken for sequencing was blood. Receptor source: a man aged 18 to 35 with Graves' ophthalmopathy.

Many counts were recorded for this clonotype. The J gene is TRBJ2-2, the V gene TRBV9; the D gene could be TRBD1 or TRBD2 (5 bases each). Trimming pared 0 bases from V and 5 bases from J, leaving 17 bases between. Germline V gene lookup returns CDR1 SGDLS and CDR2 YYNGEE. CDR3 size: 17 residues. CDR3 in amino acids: CASSVGWRTLLTGELFF. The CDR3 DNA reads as TGTGCCAGCAGCGTAGGATGGAGGACACTATTAACCGGGGAGCTGTTTTTT.

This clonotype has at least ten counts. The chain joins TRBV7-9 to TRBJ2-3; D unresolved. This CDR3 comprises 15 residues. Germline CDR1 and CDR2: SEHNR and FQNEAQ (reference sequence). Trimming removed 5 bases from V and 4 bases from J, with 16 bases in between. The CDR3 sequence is CASSPPGIQADTQYF. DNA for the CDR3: TGTGCCAGCAGCCCCCCCGGAATACAAGCAGATACGCAGTATTTT.

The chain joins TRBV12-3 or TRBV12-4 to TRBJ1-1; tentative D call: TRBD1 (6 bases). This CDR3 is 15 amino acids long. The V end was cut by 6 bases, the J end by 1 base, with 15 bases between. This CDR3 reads CASSLTPQGNTEAFF. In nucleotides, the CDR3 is TGTGCCAGCAGCCTAACCCCACAGGGGAACACTGAAGCTTTCTTT.

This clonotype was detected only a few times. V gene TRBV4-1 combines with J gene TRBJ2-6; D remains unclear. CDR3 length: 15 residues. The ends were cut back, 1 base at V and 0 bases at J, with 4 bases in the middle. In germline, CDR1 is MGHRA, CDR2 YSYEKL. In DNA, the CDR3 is TGCGCCAGCAGCCAAGGATTCTCTGGGGCCAACGTCCTGACTTTC. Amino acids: CASSQGFSGANVLTF.

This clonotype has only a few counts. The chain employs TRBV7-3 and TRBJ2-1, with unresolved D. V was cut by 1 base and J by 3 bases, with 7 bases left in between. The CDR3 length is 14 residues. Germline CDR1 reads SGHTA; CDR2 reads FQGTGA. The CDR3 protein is CASSLSQDYNEQFF. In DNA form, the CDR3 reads TGTGCCAGCAGCTTAAGCCAGGACTACAATGAGCAGTTCTTC.

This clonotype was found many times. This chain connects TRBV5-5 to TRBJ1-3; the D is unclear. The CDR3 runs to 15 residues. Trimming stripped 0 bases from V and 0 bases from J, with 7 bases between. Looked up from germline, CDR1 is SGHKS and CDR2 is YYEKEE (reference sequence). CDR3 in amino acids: CASSLGAYSGNTIYF. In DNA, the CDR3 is TGTGCCAGCAGCTTGGGCGCCTACTCTGGAAACACCATATATTTT. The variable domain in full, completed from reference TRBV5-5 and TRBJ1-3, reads DAGVTQSPTHLIKTRGQQVTLRCSPISGHKSVSWYQQVLGQGPQFIFQYYEKEERGRGNFPDRFSARQFPNYSSELNVNALLLGDSALYLCASSLGAYSGNTIYFGEGSWLTVV.

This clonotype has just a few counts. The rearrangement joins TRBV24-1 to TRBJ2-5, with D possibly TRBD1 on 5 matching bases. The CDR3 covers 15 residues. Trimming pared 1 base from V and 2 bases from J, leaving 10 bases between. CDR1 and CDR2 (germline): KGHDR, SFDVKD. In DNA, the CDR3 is TGTGCCACCAGTGATTTCAGGGCAGCACAAGAGACCCAGTACTTC. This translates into CATSDFRAAQETQYF.

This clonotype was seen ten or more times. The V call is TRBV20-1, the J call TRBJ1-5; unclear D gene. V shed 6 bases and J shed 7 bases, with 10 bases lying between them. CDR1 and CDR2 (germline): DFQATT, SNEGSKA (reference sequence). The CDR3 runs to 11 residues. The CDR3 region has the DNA TGCAGTGCCGGGTTGAAACAGCCCCAGCATTTT. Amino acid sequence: CSAGLKQPQHF.